This note documents a single T cell receptor (beta chain) sequence. Germline V gene sequence: CDR1 MDHEN, CDR2 SYDVKM. Deletions cut 4 bases from V and 4 bases from J, with 13 bases between. There are 14 residues in the CDR3. This specimen belongs to a study of preoperative IRX-2 immunotherapy in early breast cancer. Here immunoSEQ multiplex PCR was the method, and the copy in TCRdb shows in-frame clones only, minus some. The data show 35,000 to 45,000 clones, about 72% seen once. Documented treatment: preoperative locoregional IRX-2 cytokine immunotherapy. This phase Ib study tested locoregional IRX-2 cytokine immunotherapy given before surgery.

The TCR comes from a human donor with breast cancer. Specimen: tumor tissue, collected after IRX-2 immunotherapy. The V call is TRBV28, the J call TRBJ1-2; D call uncertain. The CDR3 loop is CASSSPEGGYGYTF. The CDR3 coding sequence is TGTGCCAGCAGTTCACCAGAGGGAGGCTATGGCTACACCTTC.